This T cell receptor beta chain is drawn from a study of cytomegalovirus exposure and HLA in healthy donors. Across the study: The Caucasian-associated ancestry cluster contained 81% of the approximately 400 genotyped donors.

With respect to this clone: Antigen unknown. Compared with germline, one end of the junction differs, possibly owing to a read error.

PCR involved 60 Vbeta and 13 Jbeta primers. Method: immunoSEQ multiplex PCR; TCRdb's copy keeps in-frame clones and lacks some. The sample contains around 150,000 clones, 77% of which appear only once. Broader study findings: In the analysis, some V segments, TRBV6-2 and TRBV6-3 included, were excluded as indistinguishable. The authors later found TCR association rates varying by HLA locus, with DRB1 most and HLA-C fewest. In most subjects, TCR beta sequences reportedly gave accurate predictions of HLA-A and HLA-B alleles.

Germline-derived CDR1 and CDR2 are SEHNR and FQNEAQ (reference sequence). This CDR3 comprises 12 residues. Material for sequencing was PBMCs. The clonotype comes from a woman aged 35 to 49 in good health and CMV-seropositive. V usage is TRBV7-9 and J usage is TRBJ2-1; D is perhaps TRBD2 (5 bases). CDR3 DNA: TGTTCCAGCAGCTTTTTAGCGAATGAGCAGTTCTTC. Translated: CSSSFLANEQFF.